A single sample is the source of the 10 T cell receptor beta chains below, sequenced in a study of T cells after posttransplantation cyclophosphamide. The protocol was immunoSEQ multiplex PCR, while the TCRdb copy is restricted to in-frame clones and leaves out a portion. The sample records approximately 20,000 clones, roughly 87% being singletons. A marrow graft followed busulfan-fludarabine conditioning, with cyclophosphamide on days +3 and +4. The starting material was PBMCs, obtained after allogeneic stem cell transplant with posttransplant cyclophosphamide. The receptors originated from a female patient aged 40 to 55 who received an allogeneic stem cell transplant from a related donor, was CMV-positive, and had no GVHD. Some of these T cells may belong to the graft donor.

The rearrangement joins TRBV14 to TRBJ2-5; 7 bases align to TRBD2. The CDR3 is 15 residues long. The germline gives CDR1 SGHDN, CDR2 FVKESK. V shed 0 bases and J 2 bases; nucleotides not matched to a gene: 3. The CDR3 loop is CASSQDYSGQETQYF. CDR3 DNA sequence: TGTGCCAGCAGCCAAGATTATAGCGGGCAAGAGACCCAGTACTTC. Filled out from reference TRBV14 and TRBJ2-5, the complete variable domain reads EAGVTQFPSHSVIEKGQTVTLRCDPISGHDNLYWYRRVMGKEIKFLLHFVKESKQDESGMPNNRFLAERTGGTYSTLKVQPAELEDSGVYFCASSQDYSGQETQYFGPGTRLLVL.

This chain links TRBV9 with TRBJ2-1, with a possible D match to TRBD1 (6 bases). The length of the CDR3 is 14 residues. V lost 0 bases to trimming and J lost 7 bases, with 11 bases between them. CDR1 and CDR2 from the germline V gene are SGDLS and YYNGEE. CDR3 DNA sequence: TGTGCCAGCAGCGTAGCAGGGGTTTTTAATGAGCAGTTCTTC. This gives the protein CASSVAGVFNEQFF. Based on the CDR3 plus reference TRBV9 and TRBJ2-1, the full variable domain is DSGVTQTPKHLITATGQRVTLRCSPRSGDLSVYWYQQSLDQGLQFLIQYYNGEERAKGNILERFSAQQFPDLHSELNLSSLELGDSALYFCASSVAGVFNEQFFGPGTRLTVL.

The J gene is TRBJ1-1, the V gene TRBV10-1, with D maybe TRBD1 (5 bases). Trimming stripped 7 bases from V and 7 bases from J, with 19 bases between. Germline values: CDR1 WNHNN, CDR2 SYGVQD (reference sequence). This CDR3 contains 14 residues. CDR3 loop: CASNNQGLRGEAFF. CDR3 DNA: TGCGCCAGCAATAACCAGGGCTTGCGAGGTGAAGCTTTCTTT.

About this clone: Different DNA sequences within this sample yield the same CDR3. This sequence joins TRBV7-9 and TRBJ1-1, with no clear D. The CDR3 is made up of 13 amino acids. Trimming shortened V by 5 bases and J by 1 base, and 8 bases separated the two germline ends. Germline V gene sequence: CDR1 SEHNR, CDR2 FQNEAQ (reference sequence). The CDR3 bases are TGTGCCAGCAGCCTTCAGGAGAACACTGAAGCTTTCTTT. Translation: CASSLQENTEAFF.

This chain uses TRBV2 with TRBJ2-4, with 8 bases identical to TRBD2. Germline V CDR1 and CDR2: SNHLY, FYNNEI. The V segment lost 3 bases and the J segment 6 bases; nucleotides outside the gene matches: 4. The CDR3 extends over 14 amino acids. The CDR3 is CASSDLGLVNIQYF. For the CDR3, the DNA is TGTGCCAGCAGTGATCTGGGACTAGTAAACATTCAGTACTTC. The complete variable domain, with remaining parts taken from reference TRBV2 and TRBJ2-4, reads EPEVTQTPSHQVTQMGQEVILRCVPISNHLYFYWYRQILGQKVEFLVSFYNNEISEKSEIFDDQFSVERPDGSNFTLKIRSTKLEDSAMYFCASSDLGLVNIQYFGAGTRLSVL.

The chain has TRBV6-1 and TRBJ2-1; the D gene is possibly TRBD2 (6 bases). Trimming took off 5 bases at V and 6 bases at J, with 8 bases between the two ends. The CDR3 has 12 amino acids. From germline, CDR1 is MNHNS and CDR2 SASEGT. The chain's CDR3 is CASSTSFNEQFF. The CDR3 DNA is TGTGCCAGCAGTACTAGCTTCAATGAGCAGTTCTTC.

This chain uses TRBV6-4 with TRBJ2-2; 11 bases match TRBD1. Germline CDR1 and CDR2: MRHNA and SNTAGT. Trimming took 6 bases from V and 5 from J; bases not matched to a gene: 5. CDR3 length equals 15 residues. CDR3 coding DNA: TGTGCCAGCAGACAGGACAGGGGGCCGACCGGGGAGCTGTTTTTT. Translated, it gives CASRQDRGPTGELFF.

The chain uses TRBV28 and TRBJ2-3, with 10 nucleotides matching TRBD2. The CDR3 extends over 13 amino acids. Germline loops: CDR1 MDHEN, CDR2 SYDVKM. The ends lost 7 bases at V and 5 bases at J; junction bases unmatched: 3. The CDR3, as DNA: TGTGCCAGCACCGCTAGCGGGAGAGATACGCAGTATTTT. Translation gives CASTASGRDTQYF.

The chain links TRBV19 to TRBJ2-7; the match to TRBD1 covers 8 bases. The J segment lost 7 bases and the V segment lost 6 bases, leaving 11 bases of the junction unmatched. Germline V gene sequence: CDR1 LNHDA, CDR2 SQIVND (reference sequence). The CDR3 sequence is 14 residues long. The CDR3, as DNA: TGTGCCAGTAGCCTAGGGACAGGCCAGGAAGAGCAGTACTTC. Protein: CASSLGTGQEEQYF.

The rearrangement links TRBV7-9 to TRBJ2-7; the match to TRBD1 covers 9 bases. The CDR3 sequence is 15 residues long. Looked up from germline, CDR1 is SEHNR and CDR2 is FQNEAQ (reference sequence). V was clipped by 6 bases and J by 2 bases; unmatched bases: 8. CDR3 region: CASSPTGTGTYEQYF. The CDR3 DNA reads TGTGCCAGCAGTCCGACTGGGACAGGGACCTACGAGCAGTACTTC.